Listed below are T cell receptor beta chains from one sample, sequenced in a study of cytomegalovirus exposure and HLA in healthy donors. Method: immunoSEQ multiplex PCR; TCRdb's copy keeps in-frame clones and lacks some. This sample has 110,000 to 150,000 clones; about 75% occur once, and the top ten carry less than 5%. Sequencing was carried out using PBMCs. The receptors were sampled from a man aged 55 to 69 in good health and CMV-seronegative. The CDR3 runs from the conserved cysteine through the conserved F or W. A D gene is named only where the DNA matches it firmly. Only part of the rows carry a size: once, few, many, or a class if the clone is expanded.

J gene	D gene	V gene	clone size	CDR3 protein	CDR3 DNA
TRBJ2-6	NA	TRBV5-1	NA	CASTPRAGISSGANVLTF	TGCGCCAGCACCCCCCGGGCGGGAATTAGCTCTGGGGCCAACGTCCTGACTTTC
TRBJ2-7	TRBD2	TRBV9	NA	CASSESGLAGAEQYF	TGTGCCAGCAGCGAATCGGGACTAGCGGGAGCCGAGCAGTACTTC
TRBJ2-7	TRBD2	TRBV6-1	NA	CASSPSGNSYEQYF	TGTGCCAGCAGCCCGAGCGGGAACTCCTACGAGCAGTACTTC
TRBJ2-3	TRBD1	TRBV5-1	NA	CASSPGTGETDTQYF	TGCGCCAGCAGCCCTGGGACAGGGGAGACAGATACGCAGTATTTT
TRBJ2-2	TRBD2	TRBV19	NA	CASSAPSGGGATGELFF	TGTGCCAGTAGTGCACCCTCTGGCGGGGGGGCCACCGGGGAGCTGTTTTTT
TRBJ2-7	TRBD2	TRBV2	NA	CASRRQGRTSGRSYEQYF	TGTGCCAGCAGAAGACAGGGGAGGACTAGCGGGCGCTCCTACGAGCAGTACTTC
TRBJ2-7	NA	TRBV28	NA	CASSSHQGMPEGEQYF	TGTGCCAGCAGTTCCCATCAGGGGATGCCCGAAGGGGAGCAGTACTTC
TRBJ2-3	NA	TRBV9	NA	CASSGGSTDTQYF	TGTGCCAGCAGTGGCGGGAGCACAGATACGCAGTATTTT
TRBJ1-1	NA	TRBV5-1	few	CASSLLQGNTEAFF	TGCGCCAGCAGCTTGCTACAGGGGAACACTGAAGCTTTCTTT
TRBJ1-2	TRBD1	TRBV29-1	few	CSVPHTGGGYGYTF	TGCAGCGTTCCACACACAGGGGGCGGGTATGGCTACACCTTC
TRBJ2-5	NA	TRBV29-1	NA	CSVPQGQETQYF	TGCAGCGTCCCACAGGGCCAAGAGACCCAGTACTTC
TRBJ2-6	NA	TRBV5-1	NA	CASSLSQGPSGANVLTF	TGCGCCAGCAGCTTGAGTCAGGGGCCCTCTGGGGCCAACGTCCTGACTTTC
TRBJ1-5	NA	TRBV2	NA	CASSPTGNQPQHF	TGTGCCAGCAGTCCCACGGGGAATCAGCCCCAGCATTTT
TRBJ1-1	TRBD1	TRBV10-3	NA	CAIVGSGTGMNTEAFF	TGTGCCATCGTAGGCAGCGGGACAGGGATGAACACTGAAGCTTTCTTT
TRBJ2-7	TRBD1	TRBV27	NA	CAMRTGTGGFYEQYF	TGTGCCATGAGGACCGGGACAGGGGGCTTCTACGAGCAGTACTTC
TRBJ2-3	TRBD2	TRBV7-2	NA	CASSLRGAGGRVDTQYF	TGTGCCAGCAGCCTGAGGGGAGCGGGAGGGAGGGTAGATACGCAGTATTTT
TRBJ2-4	NA	TRBV7-9	once	CASSPKGGIAAKNIQYF	TGTGCCAGCAGCCCCAAGGGGGGGATTGCGGCCAAAAACATTCAGTACTTC
TRBJ2-2	TRBD1	TRBV7-3	few	CASSITGGNTGELFF	TGTGCCAGCAGCATCACAGGGGGCAACACCGGGGAGCTGTTTTTT
TRBJ2-1	TRBD2	TRBV6-1	NA	CASSGPFIAGERYEQFF	TGTGCCAGCAGTGGTCCCTTTATAGCGGGAGAGAGGTATGAGCAGTTCTTC
TRBJ1-2	TRBD1	TRBV30	few	CAWRGSQGAWYGYTF	TGTGCCTGGAGGGGTAGTCAGGGGGCTTGGTATGGCTACACCTTC
TRBJ1-2	TRBD1	TRBV6-6	few	CASSITLGQGYGYTF	TGTGCCAGCAGTATAACCCTGGGACAGGGCTATGGCTACACCTTC
TRBJ2-1	TRBD1	TRBV4-3	NA	CASSQPVTGGHEQFF	TGCGCCAGCAGCCAACCAGTGACAGGGGGACATGAGCAGTTCTTC
TRBJ1-2	TRBD1	TRBV19	NA	CASSTGTGDLYRYGYTF	TGTGCCAGTAGTACTGGGACAGGAGATTTGTATAGGTATGGCTACACCTTC
TRBJ1-2	NA	TRBV19	few	CASSMNRNYGYTF	TGTGCCAGTAGTATGAACAGAAACTATGGCTACACCTTC
TRBJ1-3	NA	TRBV19	few	CASSTPRGQLSGNTIYF	TGTGCCAGTAGTACCCCGCGAGGACAGCTCTCTGGAAACACCATATATTTT
TRBJ1-1	TRBD1	TRBV27	NA	CASSLTGTGPAFF	TGTGCCAGCAGTCTGACAGGGACTGGTCCAGCTTTCTTT
TRBJ2-7	TRBD1	TRBV2	NA	CASHGQGTSYEQYF	TGTGCCTCTCACGGACAGGGGACATCCTACGAGCAGTACTTC
TRBJ2-4	NA	TRBV19	NA	CASSIGVDLAKNIQYF	TGTGCCAGTAGTATCGGGGTGGATTTAGCCAAAAACATTCAGTACTTC
TRBJ2-2	TRBD1	TRBV5-1	few	CASRPWDRGRGGELFF	TGCGCCAGCAGACCCTGGGACAGGGGGCGCGGCGGGGAGCTGTTTTTT
TRBJ2-1	TRBD1	TRBV14	NA	CASSQLQGSYNEQFF	TGTGCCAGCAGCCAGCTACAGGGGTCCTACAATGAGCAGTTCTTC
TRBJ2-3	TRBD1	TRBV28	once	CASSGDRGLRGTDTQYF	TGTGCCAGCAGTGGAGACAGGGGGCTAAGGGGCACAGATACGCAGTATTTT
TRBJ2-2	NA	TRBV11-3	NA	CASSLIGRGTGELFF	TGTGCCAGCAGCTTAATTGGACGGGGCACCGGGGAGCTGTTTTTT
TRBJ1-5	TRBD1	TRBV5-6	NA	CASSNTDRGSEPQHF	TGTGCCAGCAGTAACACGGACAGGGGAAGTGAGCCCCAGCATTTT
TRBJ2-7	TRBD2	TRBV19	NA	CASSIERGGPYEQYF	TGTGCCAGTAGTATCGAGCGGGGGGGGCCCTACGAGCAGTACTTC
TRBJ2-1	TRBD2	TRBV6-4	NA	CASSDRTSASPGEQFF	TGTGCCAGCAGTGACAGGACTAGCGCGTCTCCGGGTGAGCAGTTCTTC
TRBJ1-1	TRBD1	TRBV10-3	NA	CATGQGPMNTEAFF	TGTGCCACTGGACAGGGACCCATGAACACTGAAGCTTTCTTT
TRBJ2-7	TRBD1	TRBV30	once	CAWNTGTGGYEQYF	TGTGCCTGGAATACCGGGACAGGGGGGTACGAGCAGTACTTC
TRBJ2-4	NA	TRBV4-2	NA	CASSQYLLNIQYF	TGTGCCAGCAGCCAATACTTGTTGAACATTCAGTACTTC
TRBJ2-5	TRBD2	TRBV9	NA	CASSPPGTSGLAAQYF	TGTGCCAGCAGCCCCCCCGGGACTAGCGGATTAGCGGCCCAGTACTTC
TRBJ2-1	TRBD2	TRBV4-3	NA	CASSLLAGGPEEQFF	TGCGCCAGCAGCCTCCTAGCGGGAGGGCCAGAAGAGCAGTTCTTC